The present T cell receptor beta chain was sequenced within a study of blood T cells in healthy people across ages. The CDR3 extends over 16 amino acids. Germline V gives CDR1 SGHTA, CDR2 FQGNSA. V lost 5 bases to trimming and J lost 3 bases, with 18 bases between them. Study results and limitations: The fall in TCR beta diversity per million T cells was roughly linear with age.

It was with a sample-barcoded 5' primer and a J-beta primer mix that a second PCR of roughly 6 to 12 cycles was run. Every molecule of cDNA carried a tag from a template-switch adaptor with 12 random nucleotides. TCRdb processed the 5' RACE reads anew with MiXCR; each CDR3 protein has one entry. Of about 1.4 million distinct CDR3 sequences listed, roughly 59% are singletons. Notes on this clonotype: The antigen is unknown.

The sample was blood. The TCR originated in a man between 18 and 29 years old in good health. V and J are TRBV7-2 and TRBJ2-3; tentative D call: TRBD1 (5 bases). The CDR3, as DNA: TGTGCCAGCAGCCCCGGAGACAGATTTCGTACAGATACGCAGTATTTT. Translated: CASSPGDRFRTDTQYF.